This T cell receptor beta chain came from a study of OX40 agonist ivuxolimab in advanced cancers. Across the study: Patients were dosed with the agonistic anti-OX40 (CD134) antibody ivuxolimab.

The repertoire was sequenced with immunoSEQ multiplex PCR; TCRdb's copy has only in-frame clones and lacks some. The data hold more than 65,000 clones, with over 75% observed a single time. Note on this clone: Its target is not known.

Findings of the study overall: On average, a greater number of expanded clones characterised CD8+ T cells relative to CD4+.

The TCR sequence derives from an adult with an advanced solid tumor such as melanoma, head and neck, liver or kidney cancer. The starting material was CD4+ or CD8+ T cells sorted from blood, obtained in a trial of the OX40 agonist ivuxolimab.

The CDR3 reads CASSRNQGATQPQHF. CDR3 coding DNA: TGTGCCAGCAGCCGTAATCAGGGGGCAACCCAGCCCCAGCATTTT. The chain combines TRBV7-2 with TRBJ1-5; the match to TRBD1 covers 8 bases. CDR3 length equals 15 residues. The germline V gene encodes CDR1 SGHTA and CDR2 FQGNSA. Germline trimming cut 5 bases from V and 7 bases from J; bases unmatched to any gene: 10.